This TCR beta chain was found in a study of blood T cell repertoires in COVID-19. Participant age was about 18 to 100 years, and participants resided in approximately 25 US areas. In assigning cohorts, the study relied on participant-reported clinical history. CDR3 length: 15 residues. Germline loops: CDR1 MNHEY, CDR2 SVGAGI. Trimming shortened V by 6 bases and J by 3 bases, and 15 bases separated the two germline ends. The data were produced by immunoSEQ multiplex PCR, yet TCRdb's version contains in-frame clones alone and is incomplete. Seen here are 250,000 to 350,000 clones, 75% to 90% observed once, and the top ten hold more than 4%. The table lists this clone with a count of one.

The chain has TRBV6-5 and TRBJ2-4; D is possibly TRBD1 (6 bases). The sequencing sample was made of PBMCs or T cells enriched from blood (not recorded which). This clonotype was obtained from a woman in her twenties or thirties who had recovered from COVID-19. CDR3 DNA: TGTGCCAGCAGCCCAGGGGCAGGAGGCAAAAACATTCAGTACTTC. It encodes CASSPGAGGKNIQYF.